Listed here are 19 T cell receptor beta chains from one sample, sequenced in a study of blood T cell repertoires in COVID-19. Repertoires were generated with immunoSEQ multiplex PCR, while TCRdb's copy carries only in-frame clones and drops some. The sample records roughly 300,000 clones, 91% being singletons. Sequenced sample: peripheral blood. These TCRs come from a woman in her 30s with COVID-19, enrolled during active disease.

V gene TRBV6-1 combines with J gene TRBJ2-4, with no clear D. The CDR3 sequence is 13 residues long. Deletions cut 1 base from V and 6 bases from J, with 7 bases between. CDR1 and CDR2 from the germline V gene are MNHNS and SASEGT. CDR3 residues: CASSEGHLNIQYF. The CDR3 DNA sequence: TGTGCCAGCAGTGAAGGACATTTAAACATTCAGTACTTC.

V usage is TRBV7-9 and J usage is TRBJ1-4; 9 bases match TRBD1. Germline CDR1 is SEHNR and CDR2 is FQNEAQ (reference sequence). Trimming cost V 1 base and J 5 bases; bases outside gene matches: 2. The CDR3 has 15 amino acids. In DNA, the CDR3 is TGTGCCAGCAGCTTAGGGGACAGGGTCAATGAAAAACTGTTTTTT. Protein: CASSLGDRVNEKLFF. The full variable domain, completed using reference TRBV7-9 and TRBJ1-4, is DTGVSQNPRHKITKRGQNVTFRCDPISEHNRLYWYRQTLGQGPEFLTYFQNEAQLEKSRLLSDRFSAERPKGSFSTLEIQRTEQGDSAMYLCASSLGDRVNEKLFFGSGTQLSVL.

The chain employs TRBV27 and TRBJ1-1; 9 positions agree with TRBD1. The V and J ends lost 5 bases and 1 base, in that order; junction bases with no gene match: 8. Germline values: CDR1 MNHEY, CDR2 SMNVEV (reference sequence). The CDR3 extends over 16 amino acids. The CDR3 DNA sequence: TGTGCCAGCAGTCCCCTACAGGGGGCAAGGAACACTGAAGCTTTCTTT. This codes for CASSPLQGARNTEAFF.

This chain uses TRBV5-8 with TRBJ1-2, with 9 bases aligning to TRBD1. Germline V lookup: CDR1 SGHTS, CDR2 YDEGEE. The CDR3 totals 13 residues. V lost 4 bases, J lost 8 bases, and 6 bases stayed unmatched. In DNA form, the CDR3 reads TGTGCCAGCAGCCCGGACAGGGGTCCGGGCTACACCTTC. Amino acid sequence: CASSPDRGPGYTF. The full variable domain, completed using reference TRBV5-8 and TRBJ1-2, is EAGVTQSPTHLIKTRGQQATLRCSPISGHTSVYWYQQALGLGLQFLLWYDEGEERNRGNFPPRFSGRQFPNYSSELNVNALELEDSALYLCASSPDRGPGYTFGSGTRLTVV.

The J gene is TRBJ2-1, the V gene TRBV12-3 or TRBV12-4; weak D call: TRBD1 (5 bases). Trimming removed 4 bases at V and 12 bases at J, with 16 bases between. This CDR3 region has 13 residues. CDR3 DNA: TGTGCCAGCAGTTCAGCAGGACACGACGGGCAGTTCTTC. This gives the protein CASSSAGHDGQFF.

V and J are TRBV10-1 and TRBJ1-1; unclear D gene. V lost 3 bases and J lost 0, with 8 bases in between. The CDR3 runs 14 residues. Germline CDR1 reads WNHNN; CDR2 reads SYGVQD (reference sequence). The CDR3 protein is CASSDTRMNTEAFF. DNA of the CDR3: TGCGCCAGCAGTGATACCAGGATGAACACTGAAGCTTTCTTT.

DNA for the CDR3: TGTGCCAGCAGGGCGACAGGGGGCACCGGGGAGCTGTTTTTT. Translation: CASRATGGTGELFF. This chain connects TRBV6-5 to TRBJ2-2, with 9 bases fitting TRBD1. Trimming at V came to 6 bases and at J to 4 bases, leaving 3 bases not matched to a gene. The CDR3 totals 14 residues. Germline CDR1 reads MNHEY; CDR2 reads SVGAGI.

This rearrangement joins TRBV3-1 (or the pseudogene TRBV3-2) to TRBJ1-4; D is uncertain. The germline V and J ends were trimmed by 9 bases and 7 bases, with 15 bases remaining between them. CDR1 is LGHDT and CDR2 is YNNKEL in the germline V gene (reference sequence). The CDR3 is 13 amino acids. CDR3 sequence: CASSQATLEKLFF. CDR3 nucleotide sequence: TGTGCCAGTTCCCAGGCAACGCTTGAAAAACTGTTTTTT.

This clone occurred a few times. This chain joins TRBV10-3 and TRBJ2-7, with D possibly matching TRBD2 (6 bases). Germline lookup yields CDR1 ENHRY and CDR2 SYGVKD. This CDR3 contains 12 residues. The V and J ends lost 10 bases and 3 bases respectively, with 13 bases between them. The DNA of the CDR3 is TGTGCCACCCGAGGGGACTTCTACGAGCAGTACTTC. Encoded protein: CATRGDFYEQYF.

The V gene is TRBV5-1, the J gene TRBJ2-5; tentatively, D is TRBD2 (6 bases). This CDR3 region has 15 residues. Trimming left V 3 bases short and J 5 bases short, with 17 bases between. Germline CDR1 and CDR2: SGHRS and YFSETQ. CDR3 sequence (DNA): TGCGCCAGCAGCTCGCTTTCGGGACTGGGGGAGACCCAGTACTTC. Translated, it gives CASSSLSGLGETQYF.

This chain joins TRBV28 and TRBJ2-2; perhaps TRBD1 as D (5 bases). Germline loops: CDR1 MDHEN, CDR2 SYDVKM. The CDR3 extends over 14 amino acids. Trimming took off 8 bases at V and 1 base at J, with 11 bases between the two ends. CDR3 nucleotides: TGTGCCAGCGGTGATACAGGGAACACCGGGGAGCTGTTTTTT. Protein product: CASGDTGNTGELFF.

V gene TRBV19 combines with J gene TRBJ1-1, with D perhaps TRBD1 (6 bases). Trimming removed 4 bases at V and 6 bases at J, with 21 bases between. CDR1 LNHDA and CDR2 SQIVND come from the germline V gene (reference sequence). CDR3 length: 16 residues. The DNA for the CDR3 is TGTGCCAGTAGTAAGGGGGAGCGGGGGGTAACGGCTGAAGCTTTCTTT. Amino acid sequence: CASSKGERGVTAEAFF.

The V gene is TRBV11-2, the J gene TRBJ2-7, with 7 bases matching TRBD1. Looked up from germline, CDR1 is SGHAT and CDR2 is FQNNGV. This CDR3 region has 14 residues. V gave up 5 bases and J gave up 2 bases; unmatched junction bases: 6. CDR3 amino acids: CASSTRDSTYEQYF. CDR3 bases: TGTGCCAGCAGCACCCGGGACAGCACCTACGAGCAGTACTTC.

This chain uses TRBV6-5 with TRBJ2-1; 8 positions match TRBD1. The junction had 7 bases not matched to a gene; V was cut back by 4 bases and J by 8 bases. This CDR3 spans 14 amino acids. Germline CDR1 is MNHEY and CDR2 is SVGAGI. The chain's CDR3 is CASSSGQGPDEQFF. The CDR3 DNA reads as TGTGCCAGCAGTTCCGGACAGGGACCAGATGAGCAGTTCTTC.

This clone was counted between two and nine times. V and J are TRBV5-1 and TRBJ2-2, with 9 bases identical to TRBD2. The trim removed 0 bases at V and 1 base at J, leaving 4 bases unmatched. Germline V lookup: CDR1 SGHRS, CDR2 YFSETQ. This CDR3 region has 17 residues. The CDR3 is CASSLESAGGNTGELFF. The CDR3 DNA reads TGCGCCAGCAGCTTGGAATCAGCGGGAGGGAACACCGGGGAGCTGTTTTTT.

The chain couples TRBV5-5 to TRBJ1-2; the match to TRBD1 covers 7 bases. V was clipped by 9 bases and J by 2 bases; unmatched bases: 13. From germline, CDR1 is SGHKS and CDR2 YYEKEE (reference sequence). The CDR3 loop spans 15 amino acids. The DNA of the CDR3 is TGTGCCACGACCCAGGGGACAGCCCAAAACTATGGCTACACCTTC. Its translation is CATTQGTAQNYGYTF.

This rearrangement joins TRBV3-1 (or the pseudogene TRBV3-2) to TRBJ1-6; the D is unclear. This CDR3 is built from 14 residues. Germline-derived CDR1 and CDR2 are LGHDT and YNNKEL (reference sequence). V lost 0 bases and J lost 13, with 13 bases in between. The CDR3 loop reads CASSQERVVAPLHF. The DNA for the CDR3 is TGTGCCAGCAGCCAAGAGAGGGTAGTTGCGCCCCTCCACTTT.

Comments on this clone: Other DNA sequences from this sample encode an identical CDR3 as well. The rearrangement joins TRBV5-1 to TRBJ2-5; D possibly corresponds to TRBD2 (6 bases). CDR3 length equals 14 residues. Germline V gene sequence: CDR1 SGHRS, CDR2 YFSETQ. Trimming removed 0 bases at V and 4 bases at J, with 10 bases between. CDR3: CASSLVGGGETQYF. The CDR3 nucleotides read TGCGCCAGCAGCTTGGTGGGGGGTGGAGAGACCCAGTACTTC.

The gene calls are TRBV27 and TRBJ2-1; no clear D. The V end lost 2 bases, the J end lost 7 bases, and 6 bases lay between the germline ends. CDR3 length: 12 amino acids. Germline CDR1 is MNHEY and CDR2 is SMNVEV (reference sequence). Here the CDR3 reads CASSLTGNEQFF. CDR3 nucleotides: TGTGCCAGCAGTTTAACCGGGAATGAGCAGTTCTTC.